This TCR beta chain was observed in a study of T cell responses to AZD1222 COVID-19 vaccine. General study points: Donor demographics were predominantly white British with a female majority; clonal diversity may be underestimated.

Second-dose groups at about 4 or about 12 weeks were pooled. In the case of this clone: Its antigen is unknown.

The V end lost 5 bases, the J end lost 4 bases, and 15 bases lay between the germline ends. In germline, CDR1 is SGHTA, CDR2 FQGTGA. The CDR3 runs 15 residues. Generated by immunoSEQ multiplex PCR, the TCRdb table keeps only in-frame clones and is missing some. This table has around 150,000 clones, around 93% appearing once. This specimen was peripheral blood, taken 28 days after the second AZD1222 dose. The chain is built from TRBV7-3 and TRBJ2-1; D uncertain. The TCR comes from an adult who received the AZD1222 COVID-19 vaccine. This CDR3 is CASSLELATYNEQFF. Here the CDR3 DNA reads TGTGCCAGCAGCCTAGAGCTGGCAACTTACAATGAGCAGTTCTTC.